This TCR beta chain was captured in a study of T cells of healthy individuals. This clonotype appeared a few times. TCRdb used MiXCR to reprocess the 5' RACE reads, holding one entry per CDR3 protein. This table has 63,000 or so distinct CDR3 sequences, roughly 17% appearing once. The V end was cut by 6 bases, the J end by 4 bases, with 15 bases between. The CDR3 totals 14 residues. Germline V CDR1 and CDR2: SNHLY, FYNNEI. The rearrangement joins TRBV2 to TRBJ1-1; D is undetermined. The TCR was taken from a human donor in good health. The CDR3 loop reads CASRDTGGGTEAFF. DNA for the CDR3: TGTGCCAGCAGAGACACGGGAGGCGGCACTGAAGCTTTCTTT.